These 16 T cell receptor beta chains originate from one sample sequenced in a study of cytomegalovirus exposure and HLA in healthy donors. The PCR contained 60 Vbeta and 13 Jbeta primers. Assay used: immunoSEQ multiplex PCR; TCRdb lists only in-frame clones, some missing. The sample shows approximately 300,000 clones, 75% to 90% of them seen only once. Sample: PBMCs. These receptors all stem from a girl aged 2 to 9 in good health and CMV-seronegative.

V gene TRBV7-6 combines with J gene TRBJ2-1; 7 positions agree with TRBD2. Trimming removed 3 bases from V and 10 bases from J; junction bases left unmatched: 27. The germline CDR1 and CDR2 sequences are SGHVS and FNYEAQ. The CDR3 loop spans 20 amino acids. The CDR3 sequence is CASSFLSGDLGGRAFGEQFF. The CDR3 DNA is TGTGCCAGCAGCTTTTTATCGGGCGACCTTGGAGGGAGGGCCTTTGGAGAGCAGTTCTTC.

This clone has only one observation. V is TRBV29-1 and J is TRBJ2-3, with TRBD1 matching over 8 bases. The germline gives CDR1 SQVTM, CDR2 ANQGSEA. The CDR3 extends over 17 amino acids. V shed 3 bases, J shed 2 bases, and the junction held 13 bases outside the gene matches. The CDR3 sequence is CSVDLLSGTGLTDTQYF. The DNA for the CDR3 is TGCAGCGTTGACCTCCTTTCGGGGACAGGCCTCACAGATACGCAGTATTTT.

The chain employs TRBV5-1 and TRBJ2-1; the match to TRBD2 covers 11 bases. Germline V lookup: CDR1 SGHRS, CDR2 YFSETQ. Trimming removed 3 bases from V and 2 bases from J; junction bases left unmatched: 4. This CDR3 is built from 16 residues. The CDR3 sequence: CASSSWTSGPYNEQFF. The CDR3 coding sequence is TGCGCCAGCAGCTCATGGACTAGCGGGCCCTACAATGAGCAGTTCTTC. Full variable domain (remainder filled in from reference TRBV5-1 and TRBJ2-1): KAGVTQTPRYLIKTRGQQVTLSCSPISGHRSVSWYQQTPGQGLQFLFEYFSETQRNKGNFPGRFSGRQFSNSRSEMNVSTLELGDSALYLCASSSWTSGPYNEQFFGPGTRLTVL.

J is TRBJ1-2 and V is TRBV7-9; D gene uncertain. Germline V gives CDR1 SEHNR, CDR2 FQNEAQ (reference sequence). Trimming left V 1 base short and J 6 bases short, with 12 bases between. The CDR3 contains 14 residues. The CDR3 DNA is TGTGCCAGCAGCTTAGGACACCCCATGCATGGCTACACCTTC. Translated: CASSLGHPMHGYTF.

The CDR3 nucleotides read TGTGCCAGTAGTAGGGACAGGGAGGAAGCTTTCTTT. Its translation is CASSRDREEAFF. This chain links TRBV19 with TRBJ1-1, with 9 bases that match TRBD1. Per germline, CDR1 LNHDA and CDR2 SQIVND (reference sequence). The J segment lost 8 bases and the V segment lost 4 bases, leaving 2 bases of the junction unmatched. The CDR3 spans 12 residues. Filled out from reference TRBV19 and TRBJ1-1, the complete variable domain reads DGGITQSPKYLFRKEGQNVTLSCEQNLNHDAMYWYRQDPGQGLRLIYYSQIVNDFQKGDIAEGYSVSREKKESFPLTVTSAQKNPTAFYLCASSRDREEAFFGQGTRLTVV.

The chain uses TRBV12-5 and TRBJ1-4, with 8 bases that match TRBD1. The J segment lost 7 bases and the V segment lost 1 base, leaving 8 bases of the junction unmatched. Germline values: CDR1 LGHNT, CDR2 FRNRAP. CDR3 length: 16 residues. The CDR3 loop reads CASGLGRQGFSEKLFF. The CDR3 DNA follows: TGTGCTAGTGGTTTGGGACGACAGGGGTTTAGTGAAAAACTGTTTTTT.

The rearrangement links TRBV30 to TRBJ1-1; D possibly corresponds to TRBD1 (6 bases). From germline, CDR1 is GTSNPN and CDR2 SVGIG (reference sequence). There are 10 residues in the CDR3. The CDR3 here is CGGGRSEAFF. The DNA of the CDR3 is TGTGGAGGGGGTCGCAGTGAAGCTTTCTTT.

This chain links TRBV6-1 with TRBJ1-2, with 9 nucleotides matching TRBD1. Germline values: CDR1 MNHNS, CDR2 SASEGT. The CDR3 has 15 residues. V lost 6 bases and J lost 8; bases outside the gene matches: 13. CDR3 in amino acids: CASSVRKRTGEGYTF. The CDR3 region has the DNA TGTGCCAGCAGCGTTAGGAAGAGGACAGGGGAAGGCTACACCTTC.

In regard to this clone: Distinct nucleotide sequences in the sample also encode this CDR3. The gene calls are TRBV27 and TRBJ1-5; maybe TRBD1 (5 bases). This CDR3 spans 14 amino acids. Germline V gene lookup returns CDR1 MNHEY and CDR2 SMNVEV (reference sequence). Trimming cost V 2 bases and J 7 bases, with 12 bases left between them. The CDR3 spells CASSLRGQQQPQHF. CDR3 sequence (DNA): TGTGCCAGCAGTTTAAGGGGTCAGCAGCAGCCCCAGCATTTT.

V and J are TRBV27 and TRBJ1-5; 7 bases fit TRBD1. CDR3 length equals 15 residues. Germline CDR1 reads MNHEY; CDR2 reads SMNVEV (reference sequence). Losses at the gene ends were 5 bases for V and 7 bases for J; bases not matched to a gene: 11. The CDR3 sequence is CASSRDSPDGQPQHF. CDR3 DNA: TGTGCCAGCAGTCGGGACAGTCCTGATGGACAGCCCCAGCATTTT.

The chain has TRBV7-9 and TRBJ1-1; no firm D call. V was pared by 2 bases and J by 1 base, with 8 bases between. This CDR3 comprises 14 residues. The germline CDR1 and CDR2 sequences are SEHNR and FQNEAQ (reference sequence). This CDR3 is CASSLTMANTEAFF. The CDR3 nucleotides are TGTGCCAGCAGCTTAACGATGGCGAACACTGAAGCTTTCTTT.

This chain connects TRBV7-9 to TRBJ2-2; 10 nucleotides agree with TRBD1. V lost 2 bases to trimming and J lost 5 bases; unmatched junction nucleotides: 2. In germline, CDR1 is SEHNR, CDR2 FQNEAQ (reference sequence). The CDR3 consists of 15 residues. CDR3 nucleotides: TGTGCCAGCAGCTTACCGGGACAGGGGACCGGGGAGCTGTTTTTT. Encoded protein: CASSLPGQGTGELFF.

V usage is TRBV4-2 and J usage is TRBJ2-2, with TRBD1 as a possible D gene (5 bases). Trimming cost V 5 bases and J 1 base, with 11 bases left between them. This CDR3 is 15 amino acids long. Looked up from germline, CDR1 is LGHNA and CDR2 is YNFKEQ. CDR3 sequence reads: CASSTGDLNTGELFF. The CDR3 nucleotides are TGTGCCAGCAGCACAGGAGACCTGAACACCGGGGAGCTGTTTTTT.

This chain links TRBV7-9 with TRBJ1-2; TRBD1 is a possible D gene (5 bases). This CDR3 contains 15 residues. The V and J ends lost 0 bases and 1 base respectively, with 9 bases between them. Germline CDR1 is SEHNR and CDR2 is FQNEAQ (reference sequence). The CDR3: CASSLALQGNYGYTF. Written as DNA, the CDR3 is TGTGCCAGCAGCTTAGCGCTCCAGGGTAACTATGGCTACACCTTC.

This chain links TRBV21-1 with TRBJ2-7; whether TRBD1, the table's D call, matches the DNA was not checked. TRBV21-1 represents a pseudogene. The CDR3 loop spans 16 amino acids. The CDR3 DNA reads as TGTGCCGGAGCCCGCACCCCTCAGGGTGCAGGTATCGAGCAGTACTTC. It yields the protein CAGARTPQGAGIEQYF.

The chain links TRBV4-1 to TRBJ2-3, with D maybe TRBD1 (6 bases). The germline V gene has CDR1 MGHRA and CDR2 YSYEKL. The CDR3 spans 13 residues. Trimming left V 4 bases short and J 11 bases short, with 16 bases between. The CDR3 here is CASSLHDRSEQYF. Here the CDR3 DNA reads TGCGCCAGCAGCCTCCACGACAGGTCAGAGCAGTATTTT.